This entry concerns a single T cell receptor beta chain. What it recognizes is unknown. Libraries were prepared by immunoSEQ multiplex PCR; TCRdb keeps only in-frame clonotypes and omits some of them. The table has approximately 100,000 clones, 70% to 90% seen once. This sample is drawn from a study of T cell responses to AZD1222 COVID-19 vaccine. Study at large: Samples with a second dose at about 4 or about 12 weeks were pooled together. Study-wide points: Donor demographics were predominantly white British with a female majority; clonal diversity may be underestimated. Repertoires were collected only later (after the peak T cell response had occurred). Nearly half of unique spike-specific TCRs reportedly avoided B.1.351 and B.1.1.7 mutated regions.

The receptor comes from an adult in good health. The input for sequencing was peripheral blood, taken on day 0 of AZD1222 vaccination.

The CDR3 spells CASSRGAGERGYTF. The CDR3 nucleotides are TGTGCCAGCAGCCGAGGGGCAGGGGAAAGAGGCTACACCTTC. The chain combines TRBV7-8 with TRBJ1-2; a possible D gene is TRBD1 (6 bases). V shed 5 bases and J shed 8 bases, with 18 bases lying between them. The CDR3 covers 14 residues. Germline V lookup: CDR1 SGHVS, CDR2 FQNEAQ.